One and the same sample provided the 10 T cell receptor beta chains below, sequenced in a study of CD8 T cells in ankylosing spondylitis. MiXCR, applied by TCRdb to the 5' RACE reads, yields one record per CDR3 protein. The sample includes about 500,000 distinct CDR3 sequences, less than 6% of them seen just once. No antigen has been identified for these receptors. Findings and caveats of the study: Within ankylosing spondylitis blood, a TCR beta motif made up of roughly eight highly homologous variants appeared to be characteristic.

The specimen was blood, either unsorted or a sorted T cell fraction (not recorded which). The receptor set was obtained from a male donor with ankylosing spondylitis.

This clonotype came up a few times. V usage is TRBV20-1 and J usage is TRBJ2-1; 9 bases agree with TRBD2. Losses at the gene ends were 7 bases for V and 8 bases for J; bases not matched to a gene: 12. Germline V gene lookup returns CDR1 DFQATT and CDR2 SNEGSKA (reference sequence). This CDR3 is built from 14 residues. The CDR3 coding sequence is TGCAGTGTCATGCGACTAGCGGCTGGCGATGAGCAGTTCTTC. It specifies CSVMRLAAGDEQFF.

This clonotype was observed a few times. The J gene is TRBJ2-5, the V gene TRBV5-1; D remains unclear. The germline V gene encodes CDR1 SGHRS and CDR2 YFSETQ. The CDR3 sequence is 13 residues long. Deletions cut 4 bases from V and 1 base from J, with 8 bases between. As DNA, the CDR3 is TGCGCCAGCAGCATCGGGTCCCAAGAGACCCAGTACTTC. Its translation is CASSIGSQETQYF.

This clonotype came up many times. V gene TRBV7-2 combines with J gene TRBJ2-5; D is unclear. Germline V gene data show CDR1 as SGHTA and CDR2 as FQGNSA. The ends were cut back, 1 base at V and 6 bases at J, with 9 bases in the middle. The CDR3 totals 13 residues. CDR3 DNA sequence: TGTGCCAGCAGCTTAGAGGGTGGGAAGACCCAGTACTTC. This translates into CASSLEGGKTQYF. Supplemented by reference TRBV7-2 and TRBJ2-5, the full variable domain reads GAGVSQSPSNKVTEKGKDVELRCDPISGHTALYWYRQSLGQGLEFLIYFQGNSAPDKSGLPSDRFSAERTGGSVSTLTIQRTQQEDSAVYLCASSLEGGKTQYFGPGTRLLVL.

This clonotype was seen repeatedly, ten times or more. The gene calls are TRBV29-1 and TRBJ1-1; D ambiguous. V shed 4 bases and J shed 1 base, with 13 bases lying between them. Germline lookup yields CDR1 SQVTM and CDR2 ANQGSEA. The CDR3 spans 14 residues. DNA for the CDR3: TGCAGCGTTGGTCCCCTGAGGAGGAACACTGAAGCTTTCTTT. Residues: CSVGPLRRNTEAFF. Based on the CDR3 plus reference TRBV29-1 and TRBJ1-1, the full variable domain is SAVISQKPSRDICQRGTSLTIQCQVDSQVTMMFWYRQQPGQSLTLIATANQGSEATYESGFVIDKFPISRPNLTFSTLTVSNMSPEDSSIYLCSVGPLRRNTEAFFGQGTRLTVV.

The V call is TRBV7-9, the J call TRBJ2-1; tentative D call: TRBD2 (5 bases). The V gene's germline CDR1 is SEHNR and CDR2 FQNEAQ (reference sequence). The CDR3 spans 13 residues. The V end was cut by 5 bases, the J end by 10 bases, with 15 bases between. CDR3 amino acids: CASSLLPQREQFF. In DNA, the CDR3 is TGTGCCAGCAGCCTGCTCCCTCAGCGGGAGCAGTTCTTC.

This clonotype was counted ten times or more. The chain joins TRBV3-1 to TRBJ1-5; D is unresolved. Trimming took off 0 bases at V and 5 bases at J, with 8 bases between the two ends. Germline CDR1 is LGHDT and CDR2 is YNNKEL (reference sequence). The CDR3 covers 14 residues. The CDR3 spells CASSQEWRDQPQHF. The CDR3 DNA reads TGTGCCAGCAGCCAAGAATGGAGGGATCAGCCCCAGCATTTT.

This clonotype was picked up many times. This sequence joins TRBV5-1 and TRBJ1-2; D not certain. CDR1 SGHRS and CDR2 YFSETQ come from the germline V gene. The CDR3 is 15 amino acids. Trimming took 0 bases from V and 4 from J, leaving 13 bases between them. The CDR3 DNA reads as TGCGCCAGCAGCTTGGTGGACCGGTCGAGCTATGGCTACACCTTC. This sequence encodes CASSLVDRSSYGYTF.

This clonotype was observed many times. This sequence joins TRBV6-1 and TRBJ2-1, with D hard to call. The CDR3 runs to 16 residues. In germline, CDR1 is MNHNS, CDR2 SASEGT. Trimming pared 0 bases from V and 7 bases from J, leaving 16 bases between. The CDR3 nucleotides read TGTGCCAGCAGTGAAGCTCGGTCTTCCCCTAGGAATGAGCAGTTCTTC. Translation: CASSEARSSPRNEQFF.

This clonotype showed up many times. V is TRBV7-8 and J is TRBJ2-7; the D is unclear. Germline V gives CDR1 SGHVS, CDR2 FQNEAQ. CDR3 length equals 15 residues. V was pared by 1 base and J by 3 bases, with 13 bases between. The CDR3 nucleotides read TGTGCCAGCAGCTTAGGGGGAATGAGCGACTACGAGCAGTACTTC. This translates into CASSLGGMSDYEQYF.

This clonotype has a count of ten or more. The CDR3 region has the DNA TGCGCCAGCAGCTCCCCTAGCGGGAGTTCAGATACGCAGTATTTT. This translates into CASSSPSGSSDTQYF. This chain joins TRBV5-1 and TRBJ2-3; 10 nucleotides align to TRBD2. The CDR3 covers 15 residues. Germline V gene sequence: CDR1 SGHRS, CDR2 YFSETQ. The V and J ends lost 3 bases and 4 bases, in that order; junction bases with no gene match: 5.